This T cell receptor (beta chain) is from a study of blood T cell repertoires in COVID-19. Whole-study context: COVID-19 samples from acute and convalescent phases originated in the United States, Italy and Spain.

CDR3 length: 14 residues. Unmatched junction bases numbered 4, after V lost 5 bases and J lost 4 bases. Looked up from germline, CDR1 is SGHTA and CDR2 is FQGNSA. Living in about two dozen US areas, the participants were between about 18 and 90 years of age. Study processing details: Reference gene primer amplification yielded estimated nucleated cell counts. Here immunoSEQ multiplex PCR was the method, and the copy in TCRdb shows in-frame clones only, minus some. The D gene and trimming were derived from the DNA, and the V and J assignments and clone size from that table. The top ten hold under 2% of the sample, which has approximately 270,000 clones, over 75% seen once.

This clonotype was obtained from a man aged 35 to 55 who had recovered from COVID-19. This rearrangement joins TRBV7-2 to TRBJ1-2; 10 bases match TRBD1. The sample taken for sequencing was PBMCs or T cells enriched from blood (not recorded which). The CDR3 loop reads CASSHDRGPYGYTF. CDR3 nucleotide sequence: TGTGCCAGCAGCCATGACAGGGGGCCCTATGGCTACACCTTC.